The 30 T cell receptor beta chains below all came from one sample that was sequenced in a study of blood T cell repertoires in COVID-19. Only in-frame clones appear in the TCRdb table, and some are missing; sequencing was by immunoSEQ multiplex PCR. The sample yields about 170,000 clones, 83% seen once. The sample consisted of PBMCs or T cells enriched from blood (not recorded which). The receptor set was obtained from a woman in her forties or fifties who had recovered from COVID-19.

J is TRBJ1-1 and V is TRBV20-1; D not certain. The CDR3 has 11 residues. Germline values: CDR1 DFQATT, CDR2 SNEGSKA (reference sequence). V was shortened by 4 bases and J by 5 bases, with 8 bases between the two germline ends. The CDR3 region is CSAILLTEAFF. CDR3 nucleotide sequence: TGCAGTGCTATCCTGTTGACTGAAGCTTTCTTT.

The chain recombines TRBV11-3 with TRBJ2-1; a possible D gene is TRBD2 (5 bases). Germline loops: CDR1 SGHNT, CDR2 YENEEA. Deletions cut 4 bases from V and 8 bases from J, with 18 bases between. The CDR3 loop spans 15 amino acids. The CDR3 is CASSYTAGLRDEQFF. Here the CDR3 DNA reads TGTGCCAGCAGCTATACGGCGGGCCTGCGGGATGAGCAGTTCTTC.

The genes are TRBV27 and TRBJ2-7; TRBD1 matches at 9 bases. Germline values: CDR1 MNHEY, CDR2 SMNVEV (reference sequence). J was trimmed by 5 bases and V by 6 bases; bases with no gene match: 8. The CDR3 spans 14 residues. The CDR3 DNA is TGTGCCAGCAGACCGGGACAGGGAGTCGACGAGCAGTACGTC. It yields the protein CASRPGQGVDEQYV.

There are a few counts of this clone. The chain combines TRBV11-2 with TRBJ2-7; 7 positions agree with TRBD1. The germline V gene has CDR1 SGHAT and CDR2 FQNNGV. The junction had 7 bases not matched to a gene; V was cut back by 6 bases and J by 2 bases. This CDR3 contains 14 residues. The CDR3 nucleotides read TGTGCCAGCAGGGATCCAGGGGGACCCTACGAGCAGTACGTC. It specifies CASRDPGGPYEQYV.

This clone appeared a few times. J is TRBJ1-2 and V is TRBV28; TRBD1 is a possible D gene (5 bases). Germline V lookup: CDR1 MDHEN, CDR2 SYDVKM. Trimming cost V 8 bases and J 5 bases, with 12 bases left between them. The length of the CDR3 is 12 residues. The CDR3 sequence is CASSSTEYGYTF. The CDR3 DNA is TGTGCCAGCTCGTCGACAGAGTATGGCTACACCTTC.

Of note for this clone: The junction and the germline gene differ at one end; a read error may be behind it. The chain has TRBV5-1 and TRBJ2-4; 7 bases match TRBD2. Germline CDR1 and CDR2: SGHRS and YFSETQ. CDR3 length: 13 residues. Written as DNA, the CDR3 is TGCGCCGGCAGCCCGACTAGCAGACCCATTCAGTACTTC. Protein sequence: CAGSPTSRPIQYF.

The gene calls are TRBV2 and TRBJ1-5, with 9 bases identical to TRBD1. In germline, CDR1 is SNHLY, CDR2 FYNNEI. The V and J ends lost 6 bases and 7 bases, in that order; junction bases with no gene match: 4. The CDR3 loop spans 13 amino acids. This CDR3 is CASRGTGFQPQHF. The CDR3 coding sequence is TGTGCCAGCAGGGGGACAGGGTTCCAGCCCCAGCATTTT.

V usage is TRBV6-5 and J usage is TRBJ2-2; TRBD1 aligns across 9 bases. Germline CDR1 is MNHEY and CDR2 is SVGAGI. The V gene end was trimmed by 6 bases and the J gene end by 6 bases; junction bases not matched to a gene: 8. There are 15 residues in the CDR3. The CDR3 spells CASRDRGLMSGELFF. CDR3 coding DNA: TGTGCCAGCAGGGACAGGGGTTTAATGTCCGGGGAGCTGTTTTTT.

J is TRBJ1-1 and V is TRBV19; TRBD1 is a possible D gene (6 bases). Germline CDR1 LNHDA, CDR2 SQIVND (reference sequence). CDR3 size: 14 residues. Trimming took 7 bases from V and 1 from J, leaving 13 bases between them. In DNA, the CDR3 is TGTGCCAGTACCTATATGGGACAGAACACTGAAGCTTTCTTT. Its translation is CASTYMGQNTEAFF.

The genes are TRBV14 and TRBJ1-4, with 7 bases fitting TRBD1. There are 14 residues in the CDR3. Trimming took 4 bases from V and 5 from J; bases not matched to a gene: 4. Germline lookup yields CDR1 SGHDN and CDR2 FVKESK. DNA for the CDR3: TGTGCCAGCAGCCCCGGGACAGTCAATGAAAAACTGTTTTTT. Its protein is CASSPGTVNEKLFF.

This clone showed up just once. The chain has TRBV3-1 (or the pseudogene TRBV3-2) and TRBJ1-4; D gene ambiguous. CDR1 LGHDT and CDR2 YNNKEL come from the germline V gene (reference sequence). The CDR3 loop spans 15 amino acids. V dropped 4 bases and J dropped 8 bases, with 17 bases sitting between them. The CDR3 spells CASSLRASVEEKLFF. In DNA form, the CDR3 reads TGTGCCAGCAGCCTCCGAGCGTCAGTGGAGGAAAAACTGTTTTTT.

The chain couples TRBV2 to TRBJ2-1; no definite D call. V was trimmed by 6 bases and J by 5 bases, leaving 11 bases between them. The germline V gene has CDR1 SNHLY and CDR2 FYNNEI. The CDR3 covers 13 residues. Written as DNA, the CDR3 is TGTGCCAGCAGCGAGAACTCTCACAATGAGCAGTTCTTC. As protein: CASSENSHNEQFF.

This chain connects TRBV5-1 to TRBJ2-3; 7 nucleotides match TRBD1. The CDR3 is 16 residues long. Germline CDR1 is SGHRS and CDR2 is YFSETQ. With V trimmed by 6 bases and J by 1 base, 11 bases remained unmatched. The CDR3: CASNTYRGRGTDTQYF. In DNA, the CDR3 is TGCGCCAGCAACACTTACAGGGGCCGAGGCACAGATACGCAGTATTTT.

The chain uses TRBV14 and TRBJ1-1; the match to TRBD1 covers 10 bases. V lost 4 bases, J lost 1 base, and 3 bases stayed unmatched. CDR1 and CDR2 from the germline V gene are SGHDN and FVKESK. CDR3 length equals 15 residues. The DNA for the CDR3 is TGTGCCAGCAGCCCTAGGACAGGGGGGAACACTGAAGCTTTCTTT. As protein: CASSPRTGGNTEAFF.

This clone was recorded a few times. The chain has TRBV4-1 and TRBJ1-1, with TRBD1 matching 8 bases. The length of the CDR3 is 15 residues. Germline CDR1 and CDR2: MGHRA and YSYEKL. Trimming at V came to 1 base and at J to 1 base, leaving 2 bases not matched to a gene. The CDR3 nucleotides read TGCGCCAGCAGCCAAGTGGACAGGGAGAACACTGAAGCTTTCTTT. It encodes CASSQVDRENTEAFF.

This clone was seen only a few times. The chain carries TRBV4-3 and TRBJ1-6; D remains unclear. Germline V lookup: CDR1 LGHNA, CDR2 YSLEER. The V gene lost 0 bases and the J gene lost 7 bases, with 10 bases spanning the gap. The CDR3 has 15 residues. The CDR3 DNA sequence: TGCGCCAGCAGCCAAGATTTGGCGGGGAATTCACCCCTCCACTTT. It translates to CASSQDLAGNSPLHF.

This chain joins TRBV9 and TRBJ2-1; 7 bases are a match to TRBD1. The CDR3 has 13 amino acids. V was pared by 7 bases and J by 10 bases, with 11 bases of the junction left unmatched. CDR1 and CDR2 (germline): SGDLS, YYNGEE. CDR3 nucleotides: TGTGCCAGCCAAACCACGACAGGGTACGAGCAGTTCTTC. This encodes CASQTTTGYEQFF.

The rearrangement joins TRBV19 to TRBJ2-1, with 13 bases fitting TRBD2. CDR3 length equals 17 residues. Trimming cost V 5 bases and J 2 bases; bases outside gene matches: 6. CDR1 is LNHDA and CDR2 is SQIVND in the germline V gene (reference sequence). This CDR3 is CASSPRTSGSTYNEQFF. In nucleotides, the CDR3 is TGTGCCAGTAGTCCAAGGACTAGCGGGAGTACCTACAATGAGCAGTTCTTC.

The CDR3 is CASSQGEEDEQFF. CDR3 DNA sequence: TGTGCCAGCAGCCAAGGGGAGGAGGATGAGCAGTTCTTC. The chain uses TRBV4-2 and TRBJ2-1, with D perhaps matching TRBD2 (6 bases). There are 13 residues in the CDR3. Germline values: CDR1 LGHNA, CDR2 YNFKEQ. Trimming shortened V by 1 base and J by 8 bases, and 9 bases separated the two germline ends.

The J gene is TRBJ1-6, the V gene TRBV14, with 7 bases identical to TRBD1. CDR1 is SGHDN, CDR2 FVKESK, per germline. V gave up 0 bases and J gave up 7 bases; unmatched junction bases: 3. There are 15 residues in the CDR3. For the CDR3, the DNA is TGTGCCAGCAGCCAAGAGACAGGGTACAATTCACCCCTCCACTTT. Translated: CASSQETGYNSPLHF.

This chain joins TRBV9 and TRBJ1-5; 8 bases are shared with TRBD1. The J segment lost 7 bases and the V segment lost 2 bases, leaving 2 bases of the junction unmatched. The CDR3 is 13 residues long. Looked up from germline, CDR1 is SGDLS and CDR2 is YYNGEE. CDR3 in DNA: TGTGCCAGCAGCGTGACAGGGGAACAGCCCCAGCATTTT. Protein: CASSVTGEQPQHF. Combining the CDR3 with reference TRBV9 and TRBJ1-5 gives the whole variable domain DSGVTQTPKHLITATGQRVTLRCSPRSGDLSVYWYQQSLDQGLQFLIQYYNGEERAKGNILERFSAQQFPDLHSELNLSSLELGDSALYFCASSVTGEQPQHFGDGTRLSIL.

The V and J genes are TRBV7-9 and TRBJ2-7, with D possibly matching TRBD1 (5 bases). Looked up from germline, CDR1 is SEHNR and CDR2 is FQNEAQ (reference sequence). This CDR3 spans 15 amino acids. In DNA, the CDR3 is TGTGCCAGCAGTTTAGGGTGGGGCCCTATGTGGGAGCAGTACGTC. Translated, it gives CASSLGWGPMWEQYV.

J is TRBJ2-7 and V is TRBV30; possible D gene TRBD1, 6 bases. This CDR3 comprises 13 residues. Germline loops: CDR1 GTSNPN, CDR2 SVGIG (reference sequence). V was cut by 2 bases and J by 1 base, with 9 bases left in between. CDR3: CAWSRDMSYEQYV. The CDR3 DNA follows: TGTGCCTGGAGTCGGGACATGTCCTACGAGCAGTACGTC.

V gene TRBV13 combines with J gene TRBJ2-7; 7 nucleotides align to TRBD1. The germline V gene encodes CDR1 PRHDT and CDR2 FYEKMQ (reference sequence). The CDR3 is made up of 12 amino acids. In DNA form, the CDR3 reads TGTGCCAGCAGCCTAGGGGGCAACGAGCAGTACGTC. This encodes CASSLGGNEQYV.

This rearrangement joins TRBV25-1 to TRBJ1-6; D remains unclear. Germline assignment: CDR1 MGHDK and CDR2 SYGVNS. This CDR3 contains 12 residues. The ends were cut back, 0 bases at V and 10 bases at J, with 4 bases in the middle. CDR3 DNA: TGTGCCAGCAGTGAATACTCCTCACCCCTCCACTTT. As protein: CASSEYSSPLHF.

The chain links TRBV6-5 to TRBJ1-2; 9 nucleotides agree with TRBD1. This CDR3 has 15 residues. CDR1 is MNHEY, CDR2 SVGAGI, per germline. V lost 2 bases and J lost 6; bases outside the gene matches: 7. The CDR3, as DNA: TGTGCCAGCAGTTACCCAGGACAGGGGTGGGATGGCTACACCTTC. Protein product: CASSYPGQGWDGYTF.

The chain combines TRBV28 with TRBJ1-3, with 12 bases identical to TRBD1. Germline V gives CDR1 MDHEN, CDR2 SYDVKM. V was clipped by 4 bases and J by 5 bases; unmatched bases: 12. There are 18 residues in the CDR3. This chain's CDR3 is CASSSFSGTGGRRNTIYF. CDR3 nucleotide sequence: TGTGCCAGCAGTTCTTTCTCCGGGACAGGGGGCAGGAGAAACACCATATATTTT.

The CDR3 is CASSQTSWGRGSTEAFF. In DNA form, the CDR3 reads TGCGCCAGCAGCCAAACTTCTTGGGGCCGGGGGTCCACTGAAGCTTTCTTT. The rearrangement joins TRBV4-1 to TRBJ1-1; a possible D gene is TRBD1 (5 bases). V was shortened by 2 bases and J by 4 bases, with 20 bases between the two germline ends. The CDR3 is 17 amino acids. Germline V lookup: CDR1 MGHRA, CDR2 YSYEKL.

This clone was seen more than once but under ten times. The rearrangement joins TRBV5-1 to TRBJ2-2, with TRBD2 identical over 8 bases. The V segment lost 4 bases and the J segment 0 bases; nucleotides outside the gene matches: 11. The CDR3 spans 18 residues. Germline V gene lookup returns CDR1 SGHRS and CDR2 YFSETQ. In DNA, the CDR3 is TGCGCCAGCAGCCGGAGGAGCGGGGGCGCATCGAACACCGGGGAGCTGTTTTTT. Its translation: CASSRRSGGASNTGELFF.

V usage is TRBV7-9 and J usage is TRBJ1-1, with D unresolved. Between the trimmed V and J ends, which lost 0 bases and 0 bases, there was a span of 5 bases. The CDR3 runs to 14 residues. The germline V gene encodes CDR1 SEHNR and CDR2 FQNEAQ (reference sequence). The CDR3 DNA follows: TGTGCCAGCAGCTTAGCCTTAGTGAACACTGAAGCTTTCTTT. It encodes CASSLALVNTEAFF. Using reference TRBV7-9 and TRBJ1-1 for the parts outside the CDR3, the full variable domain is DTGVSQNPRHKITKRGQNVTFRCDPISEHNRLYWYRQTLGQGPEFLTYFQNEAQLEKSRLLSDRFSAERPKGSFSTLEIQRTEQGDSAMYLCASSLALVNTEAFFGQGTRLTVV.